Sequencing of this T cell receptor beta chain was carried out in a study of neurological immune-mediated disorders. At least ten counts were recorded for this clonotype. Per sequencing run, 15-18 subjects together gave over 160 million TCR-beta sequences. TCRdb re-derived calls from the 5' RACE reads in MiXCR, one entry per CDR3 protein. The sample has fewer than 40,000 distinct CDR3 sequences, less than 15% seen once. V lost 1 base and J lost 0, with 10 bases in between. CDR1 SGHVS and CDR2 FQNEAQ come from the germline V gene. The CDR3 has 16 residues. Regarding time point: longitudinal time-point 2.

Sequenced: PBMCs. The chain couples TRBV7-8 to TRBJ1-5, with D possibly TRBD1 on 6 matching bases. The TCR originated in a woman aged 40 to 50 in good health. CDR3 DNA: TGTGCCAGCAGCTTAGTACGGACAGATAGCAATCAGCCCCAGCATTTT. This translates into CASSLVRTDSNQPQHF.